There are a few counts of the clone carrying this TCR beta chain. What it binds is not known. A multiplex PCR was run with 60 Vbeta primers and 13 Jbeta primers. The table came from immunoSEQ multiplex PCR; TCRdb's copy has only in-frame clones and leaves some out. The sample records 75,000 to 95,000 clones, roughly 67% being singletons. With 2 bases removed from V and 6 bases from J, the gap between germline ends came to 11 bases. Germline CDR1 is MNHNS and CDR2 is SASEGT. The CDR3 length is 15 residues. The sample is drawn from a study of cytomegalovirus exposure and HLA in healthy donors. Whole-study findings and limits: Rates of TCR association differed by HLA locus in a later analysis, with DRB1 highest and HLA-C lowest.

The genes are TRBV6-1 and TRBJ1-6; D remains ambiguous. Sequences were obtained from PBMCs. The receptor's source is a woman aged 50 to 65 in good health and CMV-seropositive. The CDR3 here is CASSEPPQANSPLHF. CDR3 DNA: TGTGCCAGCAGTGAACCACCGCAGGCTAATTCACCCCTCCACTTT.